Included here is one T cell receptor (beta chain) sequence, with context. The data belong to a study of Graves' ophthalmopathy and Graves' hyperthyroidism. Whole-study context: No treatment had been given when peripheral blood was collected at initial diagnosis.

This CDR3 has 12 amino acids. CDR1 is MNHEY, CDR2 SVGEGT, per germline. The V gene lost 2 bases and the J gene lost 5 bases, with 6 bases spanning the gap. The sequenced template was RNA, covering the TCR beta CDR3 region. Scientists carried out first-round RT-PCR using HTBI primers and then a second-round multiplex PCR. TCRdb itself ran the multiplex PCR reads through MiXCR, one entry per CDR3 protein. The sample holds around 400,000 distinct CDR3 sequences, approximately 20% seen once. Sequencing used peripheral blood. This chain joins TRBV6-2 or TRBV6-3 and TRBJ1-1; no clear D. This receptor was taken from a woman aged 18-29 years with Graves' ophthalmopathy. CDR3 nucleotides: TGTGCCAGCAGTTACCGAAGAACTGAAGCTTTCTTT. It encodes CASSYRRTEAFF.